This T cell receptor beta chain stems from a study of blood T cell repertoires in COVID-19. V lost 9 bases to trimming and J lost 4 bases, with 9 bases between them. From germline, CDR1 is SNHLY and CDR2 FYNNEI. The CDR3 has 11 residues. Data came from immunoSEQ multiplex PCR; TCRdb stores just in-frame clones and leaves some out. The sample has tens of thousands of clones, approximately 86% seen once. The chain has TRBV2 and TRBJ1-2; perhaps TRBD1 as D (6 bases). Sequencing was done on a sample of peripheral blood. The clonotype comes from a man aged 45-65 years in a cohort sampled during active COVID-19. Here the CDR3 reads CARRDTYGYTF. The CDR3 bases are TGTGCCAGGAGGGACACCTATGGCTACACCTTC.